Shown below are 8 T cell receptor beta chains from a single sample sequenced in a study of blood T cells in healthy people across ages. Through a sample-barcoded 5' primer and a J-beta primer mix, a second PCR was run for roughly 6 to 12 cycles. TCRdb re-analysed the 5' RACE reads in MiXCR, keeping a single row per CDR3 protein. The data hold around 600,000 distinct CDR3 sequences, with around 48% observed a single time. Material: blood. The origin of the receptors is an elderly man in good health.

This clonotype was recorded a few times. The chain links TRBV7-2 to TRBJ2-7; 7 positions match TRBD1. The CDR3 has 15 residues. The germline V gene encodes CDR1 SGHTA and CDR2 FQGNSA. The trim removed 5 bases at V and 1 base at J, leaving 8 bases unmatched. CDR3 in amino acids: CASSLDRAFSYEQYF. CDR3 sequence (DNA): TGTGCCAGCAGCCTAGACAGGGCGTTTTCCTACGAGCAGTACTTC.

This chain uses TRBV6-5 with TRBJ2-3, with 9 bases lining up with TRBD2. There are 15 residues in the CDR3. V gave up 6 bases and J gave up 4 bases; unmatched junction bases: 8. The germline V gene encodes CDR1 MNHEY and CDR2 SVGAGI. CDR3 sequence reads: CASRRLAVPPDTQYF. CDR3 DNA: TGTGCCAGCAGAAGACTAGCGGTGCCCCCAGATACGCAGTATTTT.

In DNA form, the CDR3 reads TGCAGCGCCTCACGGGGACTGGTAGCTTTCTTT. It codes for CSASRGLVAFF. V is TRBV29-1 and J is TRBJ1-1; TRBD1 might be the D (5 bases). Between the trimmed V and J ends, which lost 7 bases and 10 bases, there was a span of 16 bases. Per germline, CDR1 SQVTM and CDR2 ANQGSEA. The CDR3 contains 11 residues. The full variable domain, its missing parts supplied by reference TRBV29-1 and TRBJ1-1, is SAVISQKPSRDICQRGTSLTIQCQVDSQVTMMFWYRQQPGQSLTLIATANQGSEATYESGFVIDKFPISRPNLTFSTLTVSNMSPEDSSIYLCSASRGLVAFFGQGTRLTVV.

A note on this clonotype: An end of the junction does not agree with germline; a read error may underlie this. The chain couples TRBV12-3 or TRBV12-4 to TRBJ2-3; no reliable D call. The CDR3 is made up of 12 amino acids. CDR3 nucleotide sequence: TGTGCCAGCAGATTAGCAATAGATACGCAGTATTTT. Its protein is CASRLAIDTQYF.

This chain uses TRBV12-3 or TRBV12-4 with TRBJ1-4; D not certain. V lost 5 bases and J lost 8, with 15 bases in between. This CDR3 comprises 14 residues. The CDR3 region has the DNA TGTGCCAGCAGTCAAATCCGGGGAGGCGAAAAACTGTTTTTT. This encodes CASSQIRGGEKLFF.

This clonotype was observed a few times. The chain links TRBV14 to TRBJ2-1; 13 bases agree with TRBD2. This CDR3 is 16 amino acids long. With 2 bases clipped from V and 6 bases from J, the junction kept 4 bases outside the gene matches. Per the germline V gene, CDR1 is SGHDN and CDR2 is FVKESK. CDR3 region: CASSQTGTSGVNEQFF. For the CDR3, the DNA is TGTGCCAGCAGCCAAACCGGGACTAGCGGGGTCAATGAGCAGTTCTTC.

The chain employs TRBV29-1 and TRBJ2-5; 7 positions agree with TRBD1. With the DNA end fitting TRBJ2-7 better, the J assignment may be wrong. Germline loops: CDR1 SQVTM, CDR2 ANQGSEA. The CDR3 is 14 residues long. CDR3 residues: CRGWTGASPYEQYF. The DNA for the CDR3 is TGCCGCGGGTGGACAGGCGCATCCCCCTACGAGCAGTACTTC.

The rearrangement uses TRBV6-1 and TRBJ1-1; tentatively, D is TRBD1 (6 bases). The germline gives CDR1 MNHNS, CDR2 SASEGT. The germline V and J ends were trimmed by 5 bases and 8 bases, with 24 bases remaining between them. CDR3 length equals 16 residues. Here the CDR3 DNA reads TGTGCCAGCAGTCTTCGGACAGACCCGGCGGTTTGGGAAGCTTTCTTT. Amino acid sequence: CASSLRTDPAVWEAFF.